The T cell receptor beta chain described here comes from a study of T-cell reconstitution after alpha-beta-depleted transplantation in children (dated by TCRdb to 2016 to 2018). For context, the study as a whole: The study quantitatively tracked T-cell immune reconstitution after TCRalphabeta/CD19-depleted allogeneic hematopoietic cell transplantation in children using TCR repertoire profiling.

Broader findings and caveats from the paper: About two months after transplant, the apparently early recovery of alphabetaT-cell counts reportedly depended on just several hundred clones that had expanded rapidly and came from non-depleted graft cells. Over subsequent months, a decline in hyperexpanded clone frequencies was noted, and after one year, T-cell counts and TCRbeta diversity were mostly ascribed to newly produced T cells. In some patients, high TCRbeta diversity at day 60 was attributed to recipient T cells and intrathymic progenitors that had survived conditioning.

This sample's treatment or condition label indicates: allogeneic hematopoietic cell transplantation with graft depleted of TCRalphabeta T cells and CD19 B cells. TCRalphabeta/CD19-depleted allogeneic hematopoietic cell grafts were given to the transplant recipients, all of whom were children. Libraries were prepared through PCR. Sequencing took place on an Illumina HiSeq 2500. To normalize quantification of the TCRbeta repertoire, the TCR libraries were built with molecular barcoding that relied on unique molecular identifiers. Through fastp at Q25 and MiXCR, TCRdb rebuilt clones from the public reads, retaining in-frame beta chains. Every CDR3 protein is listed once, alongside the most common genes and DNA of its rows. The sample table lists about 120,000 distinct CDR3 sequences, about 21% of them with a count of one. The ten largest clones represent about 10% of the sample. A distance of 12 bases separates the germline ends of V and J, which lose 7 bases and 0 bases respectively. From its cysteine to its phenylalanine, the CDR3 spans 14 amino acids. The only DNA kept is the CDR3, 42 bases in frame from the first base. CDR1 SGHRS and CDR2 YFSETQ were looked up in the germline V gene.

Points on this clonotype: Its specific antigen is unknown. No base-level quality is on record; no much larger clone is a single base apart.

This clonotype originated in a male patient between 2 and 10 years old who had a stem cell transplant for chronic granulomatous disease, so the T cells may come from the graft donor. The sample was PBMCs, mostly from graft donor cells, taken 180 days after TCRalphabeta/CD19-depleted stem cell transplant. Rearrangement joined TRBV5-1 to TRBJ2-3; the D gene is not confidently resolved. The CDR3 reads as follows: CASHLGGSTDTQYF. Here is the DNA: TGCGCCAGCCACCTTGGCGGTAGCACAGATACGCAGTATTTT.